Reported below is one T cell receptor (beta chain). Its antigen is still unknown. This sample is drawn from a study of cytomegalovirus exposure and HLA in healthy donors. Trimming removed 6 bases from V and 5 bases from J, with 16 bases in between. The germline V gene has CDR1 MNHEY and CDR2 SMNVEV (reference sequence). CDR3 length: 14 residues. Notes on the study in general: TCR beta chains numbering some 150 were designated cytomegalovirus-associated. The classifier, whose performance was assessed in both the original and validation cohorts, reportedly diagnosed cytomegalovirus status with high specificity and sensitivity.

Here immunoSEQ multiplex PCR was the method, and the copy in TCRdb shows in-frame clones only, minus some. The sample lists 200,000 to 300,000 clones, 90% occurring once. Sequenced: PBMCs. The receptor was derived from a woman between 25 and 40 years old in good health and CMV-seronegative. This chain joins TRBV27 and TRBJ1-1, with no clear D. This CDR3 is CASRAPGFWTEAFF. In DNA form, the CDR3 reads TGTGCCAGCAGAGCCCCGGGGTTCTGGACTGAAGCTTTCTTT.